These T cell receptor beta chains were read from a single sample in a study of control samples from healthy donors and cancer patients. Measured with immunoSEQ multiplex PCR; TCRdb has only the in-frame clones, and not every one. The data contain approximately 140,000 clones, 80% to 95% of them singletons. Sequencing was carried out using blood. The receptors were gathered from a man younger than 40 in good health. Both conserved end residues are part of each CDR3. D genes are given only for firm matches. Some rows mark clone size as missing; the rest say once, few, many or name a class of expanded clone.

- 12 - TRBJ1-5 TRBV24-1 CATSDFNQPQHF TGTGCCACCAGTGATTTCAATCAGCCCCAGCATTTT
- 18 - TRBJ1-6 TRBV11-2 CASSLEVGLQAQNSPLHF TGTGCCAGCAGCTTAGAAGTGGGACTCCAGGCCCAAAATTCACCCCTCCACTTT
- 17 TRBD1 TRBJ2-6 TRBV19 CASSPGQGATGANVLTF TGTGCCAGTAGTCCGGGACAGGGGGCGACCGGGGCCAACGTCCTGACTTTC
- 15 - TRBJ1-2 TRBV9 CASTKFLHENYGYTF TGTGCCAGCACCAAATTTTTACACGAGAACTATGGCTACACCTTC
- 17 TRBD1 TRBJ2-1 TRBV9 CASSVDPARGLYNEQFF TGTGCCAGCAGCGTAGATCCCGCCAGGGGGCTCTACAATGAGCAGTTCTTC
- 18 - TRBJ1-4 TRBV9 CASSVWPTVQQSNEKLFF TGTGCCAGCAGCGTATGGCCAACCGTTCAGCAGTCAAATGAAAAACTGTTTTTT
- 20 - TRBJ1-6 TRBV21-1 CASSKASGRVMESYNSPLHF TGTGCCAGCAGCAAAGCGAGTGGCAGGGTAATGGAATCCTATAATTCACCCCTCCACTTT
- 15 - TRBJ1-2 TRBV6-5 CASSYSHTTNYGYTF TGTGCCAGCAGTTACTCGCATACAACTAACTATGGCTACACCTTC
- 14 TRBD1 TRBJ1-2 TRBV28 CASSPGDRGYGYTF TGTGCCAGCAGTCCGGGGGACAGGGGTTATGGCTACACCTTC
once 15 TRBD1 TRBJ1-5 TRBV11-2 CASSIDRGPNQPQHF TGTGCCAGCAGCATCGACAGGGGGCCTAATCAGCCCCAGCATTTT
- 16 TRBD2 TRBJ2-1 TRBV5-5 CASSFQGLAAGNEQFF TGTGCCAGCAGCTTTCAGGGACTAGCGGCTGGCAATGAGCAGTTCTTC
- 13 - TRBJ2-3 TRBV9 CASSQISTDTQYF TGTGCCAGCAGCCAAATATCCACAGATACGCAGTATTTT
- 11 - TRBJ1-1 TRBV29-1 CSVPGGVEAFF TGCAGCGTCCCCGGAGGGGTGGAGGCTTTCTTT
- 16 TRBD1 TRBJ2-7 TRBV7-8 CASSYRTGVGSYEQYF TGTGCCAGCAGCTATAGGACAGGCGTCGGCTCCTACGAGCAGTACTTC
once 16 - TRBJ2-7 TRBV21-1 CASSIFKGRFRGEQYF TGTGCCAGCAGCATATTTAAGGGGAGGTTTCGTGGCGAGCAGTACTTC
- 14 TRBD1 TRBJ1-5 TRBV28 CASSPRTGFQPQHF TGTGCCAGCAGCCCTCGGACAGGGTTTCAGCCCCAGCATTTT
- 12 - TRBJ1-2 TRBV6-5 CASSYTRHGYTF TGTGCCAGCAGTTATACTAGGCATGGCTACACCTTC
- 13 - TRBJ1-1 TRBV30 CAWSVLAVTEAFF TGTGCCTGGAGTGTACTGGCAGTAACTGAAGCTTTCTTT
- 15 TRBD1 TRBJ2-2 TRBV28 CASSRDRGFTGELFF TGTGCCAGCAGCCGAGACAGGGGGTTCACCGGGGAGCTGTTTTTT
- 13 - TRBJ1-1 TRBV19 CASSIPTDTEAFF TGTGCCAGTAGTATTCCCACGGACACTGAAGCTTTCTTT
- 13 TRBD1 TRBJ2-7 TRBV24-1 CATSVTSGGQQYF TGTGCCACCAGTGTCACCTCAGGGGGCCAGCAGTACTTC
- 18 TRBD2 TRBJ2-2 TRBV5-1 CASSSPGLAGGSTGELFF TGCGCCAGCAGCTCCCCGGGACTAGCGGGAGGAAGCACCGGGGAGCTGTTTTTT
- 14 - TRBJ1-2 TRBV4-1 CASRDRSEDRGYTF TGCGCCAGCAGGGATAGATCCGAAGACCGTGGCTACACCTTC
- 11 - TRBJ2-7 TRBV18 CASSLAYEQYF TGTGCCAGCTCACTAGCCTACGAGCAGTACTTC
- 15 - TRBJ2-7 TRBV4-3 CASSQDTPGPYEQYF TGCGCCAGCAGCCAAGATACACCAGGGCCGTACGAGCAGTACTTC
- 15 - TRBJ2-2 TRBV7-2 CASSFYQGNTGELFF TGTGCCAGCAGCTTTTATCAGGGGAACACCGGGGAGCTGTTTTTT
- 15 TRBD1 TRBJ2-1 TRBV18 CASSLTRTGYNEQFF TGTGCCAGCTCACTAACCCGGACAGGATACAATGAGCAGTTCTTC
- 14 - TRBJ1-5 TRBV28 CASSLPGRGQPQHF TGTGCCAGCAGTTTACCAGGGAGGGGTCAGCCCCAGCATTTT
once 16 - TRBJ2-7 TRBV10-1 CASSESNLGVSYEQYF TGCGCCAGCAGTGAGTCGAATCTCGGGGTGTCCTACGAGCAGTACTTC
once 17 - TRBJ1-2 TRBV3-1/TRBV3-2 CASSQEWRPAGVYGYTF TGTGCCAGCAGCCAAGAATGGCGGCCAGCGGGGGTCTATGGCTACACCTTC
- 15 TRBD1 TRBJ2-3 TRBV27 CASSPGQGGGNTQYF TGTGCCAGCAGCCCCGGACAAGGGGGCGGTAATACGCAGTATTTT
- 15 - TRBJ1-1 TRBV5-5 CASSLAPDIRVEAFF TGTGCCAGCAGCTTGGCTCCAGATATCCGGGTTGAAGCTTTCTTT
- 14 TRBD1 TRBJ1-4 TRBV25-1 CASSDRGQGEKLFF TGTGCCAGCAGTGACAGGGGGCAGGGTGAAAAACTGTTTTTT
- 14 TRBD1 TRBJ1-3 TRBV28 CASTSGGSGNTIYF TGTGCCAGTACATCAGGGGGCTCTGGAAACACCATATATTTT
- 15 - TRBJ1-5 TRBV7-9 CASSLGGREGQPQHF TGTGCCAGCAGCTTAGGAGGCAGGGAGGGGCAGCCCCAGCATTTT
- 15 TRBD1 TRBJ2-7 TRBV18 CASSPETGYSYEQYF TGTGCCAGCTCACCAGAGACAGGGTATTCCTACGAGCAGTACTTC
- 14 TRBD1 TRBJ1-1 TRBV9 CASSYGTGDTEAFF TGTGCCAGCAGCTACGGGACAGGGGACACTGAAGCTTTCTTT
- 14 TRBD2 TRBJ2-7 TRBV6-2/TRBV6-3 CASSYGGGTYEQYF TGTGCCAGCAGTTACGGCGGGGGGACCTACGAGCAGTACTTC
- 14 - TRBJ1-1 TRBV19 CASSVQGGYTEAFF TGTGCCAGTAGTGTCCAAGGGGGGTACACTGAAGCTTTCTTT
few 17 - TRBJ2-1 TRBV27 CASRLKGPRISYNEQFF TGTGCCAGCAGACTAAAAGGTCCAAGAATCTCCTACAATGAGCAGTTCTTC
- 13 - TRBJ1-5 TRBV2 CASSEMGGQPQHF TGTGCCAGCAGTGAAATGGGGGGTCAGCCCCAGCATTTT
- 14 - TRBJ2-7 TRBV27 CASSDWTSSYEQYF TGTGCCAGCAGCGACTGGACCTCCTCCTACGAGCAGTACTTC
- 14 - TRBJ1-4 TRBV4-1 CASTNRATNEKLFF TGCGCCAGTACAAACAGAGCAACTAATGAAAAACTGTTTTTT
- 15 - TRBJ1-2 TRBV4-1 CASSQKAGDFYGYTF TGCGCCAGCAGCCAAAAGGCCGGGGACTTCTATGGCTACACCTTC
- 14 - TRBJ2-1 TRBV28 CASISLRDTGEQFF TGTGCCAGCATCTCCTTGCGGGATACTGGTGAGCAGTTCTTC
- 15 TRBD2 TRBJ2-7 TRBV28 CASSEPSSGRYEQYF TGTGCCAGCAGCGAACCCTCTAGCGGGAGATACGAGCAGTACTTC
- 12 - TRBJ1-1 TRBV30 CAWRGQLAEAFF TGTGCCTGGAGGGGGCAGTTGGCTGAAGCTTTCTTT
once 16 TRBD2 TRBJ2-5 TRBV19 CASKRLGLASQETQYF TGTGCCAGTAAGAGATTGGGACTAGCGAGCCAAGAGACCCAGTACTTC
once 15 TRBD2 TRBJ2-1 TRBV4-2 CASSQAGGSYNEQFF TGTGCCAGCAGCCAAGCCGGGGGGTCCTACAATGAGCAGTTCTTC
- 16 TRBD1 TRBJ1-5 TRBV4-2 CASSPRQGASNQPQHF TGTGCCAGCAGCCCGCGACAGGGGGCCAGCAATCAGCCCCAGCATTTT
once 14 TRBD1 TRBJ2-5 TRBV5-6 CASSSDRLGETQYF TGTGCCAGCAGCTCGGACAGGTTGGGAGAGACCCAGTACTTC
once 11 - TRBJ1-4 TRBV28 CASSLHEKLFF TGTGCCAGCAGCCTACACGAAAAACTGTTTTTT
- 14 TRBD1 TRBJ1-2 TRBV2 CASKDRRANYGYTF TGTGCCAGCAAGGACAGGAGAGCTAACTATGGCTACACCTTC
- 14 - TRBJ2-3 TRBV6-5 CASNHIGGTDTQYF TGTGCCAGCAATCATATAGGAGGCACAGATACGCAGTATTTT
- 14 - TRBJ1-3 TRBV9 CASSATPTGNTIYF TGTGCCAGCAGCGCCACCCCAACCGGAAACACCATATATTTT